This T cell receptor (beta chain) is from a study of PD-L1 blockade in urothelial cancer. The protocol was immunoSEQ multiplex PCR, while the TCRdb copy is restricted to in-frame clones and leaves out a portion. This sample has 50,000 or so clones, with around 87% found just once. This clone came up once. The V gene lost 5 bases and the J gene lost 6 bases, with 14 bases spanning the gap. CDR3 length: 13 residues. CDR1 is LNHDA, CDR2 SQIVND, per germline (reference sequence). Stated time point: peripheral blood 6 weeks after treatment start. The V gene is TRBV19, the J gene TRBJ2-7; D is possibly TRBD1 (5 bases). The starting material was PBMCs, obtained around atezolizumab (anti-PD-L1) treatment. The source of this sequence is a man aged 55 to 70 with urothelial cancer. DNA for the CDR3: TGTGCCAGTAGTCCCCCAGGGTTTGGCGAGCAGTACTTC. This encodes CASSPPGFGEQYF. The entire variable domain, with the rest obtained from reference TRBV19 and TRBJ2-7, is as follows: DGGITQSPKYLFRKEGQNVTLSCEQNLNHDAMYWYRQDPGQGLRLIYYSQIVNDFQKGDIAEGYSVSREKKESFPLTVTSAQKNPTAFYLCASSPPGFGEQYFGPGTRLTVT.